Following are 2 T cell receptor beta chains from one sample sequenced in a study of human T cells and chemical hapten exposure. Time point noted: patch test 1, 2 weeks after DPC sensitization. As to treatment: therapeutic diphenylcyclopropenone sensitization with weekly scalp DPC. TCRdb ran MiXCR on the RACE reads and lists one entry per CDR3 protein. The sample has some 49,000 distinct CDR3 sequences, 9.3% seen once; the top ten hold roughly 4%. The material sequenced was whole blood, taken in connection with sensitization to the hapten diphenylcyclopropenone (DPC). Receptors were obtained from a woman aged 45 to 65 with alopecia areata. Some clones in this sample may be carry-over from other donors' samples.

This clonotype has more than one count but fewer than ten. The chain joins TRBV29-1 to TRBJ1-1; possible D gene TRBD1, 5 bases. Trimming took 6 bases from V and 0 from J, leaving 8 bases between them. Germline CDR1 reads SQVTM; CDR2 reads ANQGSEA. This CDR3 is 12 amino acids long. CDR3 sequence: CSVGTVNTEAFF. DNA for the CDR3: TGCAGCGTCGGGACCGTGAACACTGAAGCTTTCTTT.

The V call is TRBV7-9, the J call TRBJ2-7, with D possibly matching TRBD1 (6 bases). From germline, CDR1 is SEHNR and CDR2 FQNEAQ (reference sequence). CDR3 length equals 16 residues. V was pared by 4 bases and J by 5 bases, with 21 bases between. CDR3 nucleotide sequence: TGTGCCAGCAGCTCCAGACAGGCGTGGTCCGGGAACGAGCAGTACTTC. It codes for CASSSRQAWSGNEQYF.